This T cell receptor (beta chain) was sequenced in a study of blood T cell repertoires in COVID-19 (dated by TCRdb to 2020 to 2022). Concerning the study at large: Samples covering the acute and convalescent phases of COVID-19 were provided by collaborators in the United States, Italy and Spain. The material from the prospective study consisted of cDNA or gDNA derived from T cells, B-cell-depleted T cells, or PBMCs. The dataset comprised deeply sampled blood TCRbeta repertoires from subjects exposed to, actively infected with, or recovered from COVID-19. The repertoires were released in a freely available public database intended as a resource for research on the immune response to SARS-CoV-2. Samples were obtained from the ongoing ImmuneRACE study (first 160 participants) and from roughly 1,300 subjects provided by 6 global collaborators. Nearly every sample came with metadata listing a de-identified subject ID, COVID-19 status, age in years and sex. Where available, HLA class I and class II types were taken from metadata supplied by the sample provider and were not determined by assay-based typing.

Overall results and qualifications from the work: How much clinical and demographic metadata was included differed by source and by participant, and the metadata was provided uncurated.

Whole blood was collected in K2EDTA tubes by collaborating institutions according to the institutions' own protocols. For TCRbeta analysis, collaborator samples were shipped as frozen whole blood, as isolated PBMCs, or as DNA extracted from either sample type. The immunoSEQ Assay, a bias-controlled multiplex PCR, was used to amplify TCRbeta CDR3 regions from genomic DNA. Regarding the original processing steps: Within the assay, amplification of reference gene primers was used to estimate how many nucleated cells each sample contained. To quantify the absolute abundance of each unique TCRbeta CDR3 rearrangement, sequence reads were collapsed and filtered. For each sample, productive Simpson clonality was calculated as the square root of Simpson's diversity index over productive rearrangements. TCRdb limited this immuneACCESS table to in-frame rearrangements with V and J called. A share of clones is missing; checked studies link under half to unresolved V genes, and the rest is unexplained. D and trimming come from the DNA, and the V and J calls and clone size come from that table. Counted in this sample were approximately 37,000 clones; 87% of them appeared once. The top ten constitute roughly 9.1% of the sample.

The CDR3 runs 20 residues from the cysteine to the phenylalanine. Only CDR3 DNA remains: 60 bases, in frame from the first base. CDR1 and CDR2, looked up from the germline V gene (reference sequence), are LNHDA and SQIVND. After removal of 1 base from V and 1 base from J, the junction retains 6 bases not matched to a gene. Comments on this clone: The antigen this receptor binds is unknown. The input lacks base qualities; no much larger clone sits a single base away.

The sample consisted of peripheral blood. In this chain, TRBV19 is recombined with TRBJ2-6; TRBD2 fits 14 bases in the junction. The sequence came from an elderly man with active COVID-19. At the DNA level, the sequence is TGTGCCAGTAGTATAGTACCGGGACTAGCGGGAGTATCTGGGGCCAACGTCCTGACTTTC. This yields the protein CASSIVPGLAGVSGANVLTF.